This T cell receptor (beta chain) was identified in a study of CD8 T cells in Susac syndrome. Study-wide results and caveats: The study recognized that the number of individuals in its TCR sequencing and HLA analysis was relatively small.

Worth noting for this clonotype: Its antigen is still unknown.

TCR beta was sequenced from blood CD8+ and CD4+ T cells. Reverse transcription of roughly 0.45 to 1 ug RNA used random hexamers. MiXCR was run by TCRdb on the immunoSEQ multiplex PCR reads, yielding one entry per CDR3 protein. The table lists 100,000 to 150,000 distinct CDR3 sequences, nearly 95% of them singletons. Germline lookup yields CDR1 KGHSH and CDR2 LQKENI. The CDR3 contains 17 residues. V was clipped by 2 bases and J by 6 bases; unmatched bases: 11. The TCR comes from a human donor in good health. Sequencing used CD4+ T cells from PBMCs. V usage is TRBV18 and J usage is TRBJ2-1, with 9 bases aligning to TRBD2. The CDR3 here is CASSPITGSGSGNEQFF. The CDR3 coding sequence is TGTGCCAGCTCACCAATAACTGGTAGCGGGAGTGGCAATGAGCAGTTCTTC. The entire variable domain, with the rest obtained from reference TRBV18 and TRBJ2-1, is as follows: NAGVMQNPRHLVRRRGQEARLRCSPMKGHSHVYWYRQLPEEGLKFMVYLQKENIIDESGMPKERFSAEFPKEGPSILRIQQVVRGDSAAYFCASSPITGSGSGNEQFFGPGTRLTVL.